These 10 T cell receptor beta chains originate from one sample sequenced in a study of human T cells and chemical hapten exposure. The time point was: pre-sensitization, week 0. The treatment is: therapeutic diphenylcyclopropenone sensitization with weekly scalp DPC. In TCRdb, the RACE reads were re-called with MiXCR into one record per CDR3 protein. In the table there are about 350,000 distinct CDR3 sequences, around 5.5% of which are singletons. The material was whole blood, obtained in connection with sensitization to the hapten diphenylcyclopropenone (DPC). Receptors were obtained from a woman under 30 with alopecia areata. Some clones in this sample may be carry-over from other donors' samples.

This clonotype has ten or more counts. The chain couples TRBV10-3 to TRBJ1-6; D is unclear. The CDR3 spans 16 residues. V was trimmed by 3 bases and J by 0 bases, leaving 9 bases between them. Germline CDR1 ENHRY, CDR2 SYGVKD. Here the CDR3 DNA reads TGTGCCATCAGTGATCGCCAGAGCTCCTATAATTCACCCCTCCACTTT. Protein: CAISDRQSSYNSPLHF.

This clonotype was picked up many times. The CDR3 loop reads CASRIQGGTEAFF. CDR3 nucleotides: TGTGCCAGCAGGATACAGGGTGGCACTGAAGCTTTCTTT. This chain connects TRBV6-2 or TRBV6-3 to TRBJ1-1; D is possibly TRBD1 (6 bases). Trimming shortened V by 6 bases and J by 4 bases, and 12 bases separated the two germline ends. Per the germline V gene, CDR1 is MNHEY and CDR2 is SVGEGT. The CDR3 length is 13 residues.

The V gene is TRBV15, the J gene TRBJ1-1; no definite D call. The CDR3 extends over 13 amino acids. The germline V and J ends were trimmed by 8 bases and 1 base, with 11 bases remaining between them. Germline-derived CDR1 and CDR2 are LNHNV and YYDKDF (reference sequence). CDR3 DNA sequence: TGTGCCACCCTACATCCAGCGAACACTGAAGCTTTCTTT. Translating it yields CATLHPANTEAFF.

This clonotype was seen many times. The chain's CDR3 is CASAQGAGGTLDEQFF. The CDR3 nucleotides are TGTGCCAGCGCCCAGGGGGCTGGCGGTACTTTGGATGAGCAGTTCTTC. The chain couples TRBV6-4 to TRBJ2-1; TRBD1 matches at 8 bases. Germline V gives CDR1 MRHNA, CDR2 SNTAGT. The V gene end was trimmed by 8 bases and the J gene end by 8 bases; junction bases not matched to a gene: 17. The CDR3 consists of 16 residues.

This CDR3 reads CASSLTRGRYEQYF. CDR3 DNA sequence: TGCGCCAGCAGCTTGACCAGGGGGCGCTACGAGCAGTACTTC. The chain uses TRBV5-1 and TRBJ2-7; 8 bases are a match to TRBD1. The CDR3 totals 14 residues. Germline V gene lookup returns CDR1 SGHRS and CDR2 YFSETQ. With 1 base clipped from V and 3 bases from J, the junction kept 3 bases outside the gene matches.

This clonotype was recorded at least ten times. The chain recombines TRBV7-9 with TRBJ1-1; the D gene is possibly TRBD1 (5 bases). The CDR3 is 16 amino acids. Trimming cost V 3 bases and J 5 bases, with 19 bases left between them. Germline V CDR1 and CDR2: SEHNR, FQNEAQ (reference sequence). DNA for the CDR3: TGTGCCAGCAGCTTGGCCGAACAGGTCATAACAACTGAAGCTTTCTTT. This encodes CASSLAEQVITTEAFF.

This sequence joins TRBV5-4 and TRBJ2-7; 12 bases line up with TRBD2. This CDR3 has 15 amino acids. After removal of 3 bases from V and 6 bases from J, the junction contained 7 bases not matched to a gene. The germline CDR1 and CDR2 sequences are SGHNT and YYREEE (reference sequence). DNA for the CDR3: TGTGCCAGCAGCTCCCGGACTAGCGGGGTTAGCGAGCAGTACTTC. This sequence encodes CASSSRTSGVSEQYF.

The rearrangement uses TRBV6-2 or TRBV6-3 and TRBJ1-2; 8 nucleotides match TRBD1. Germline V gene data show CDR1 as MNHEY and CDR2 as SVGEGT. The V gene end was trimmed by 2 bases and the J gene end by 8 bases; junction bases not matched to a gene: 7. The CDR3 length is 14 residues. CDR3 residues: CASSYTVTGEGYTF. The CDR3 nucleotides are TGTGCCAGCAGTTACACCGTGACAGGGGAAGGCTACACCTTC.

This clonotype was detected a few times. The chain carries TRBV25-1 and TRBJ1-1; D is ambiguous. Trimming removed 2 bases from V and 3 bases from J, with 13 bases in between. This CDR3 has 15 residues. Germline V gene lookup returns CDR1 MGHDK and CDR2 SYGVNS. CDR3 sequence reads: CASSEGSPGYTEAFF. CDR3 bases: TGTGCCAGCAGTGAAGGCTCACCCGGGTACACTGAAGCTTTCTTT.

This clonotype was found a few times. The V and J genes are TRBV20-1 and TRBJ2-3; D may match TRBD1 or TRBD2 (5 bases each). V was pared by 6 bases and J by 5 bases, with 18 bases between. The CDR3 loop spans 14 amino acids. The germline gives CDR1 DFQATT, CDR2 SNEGSKA (reference sequence). The CDR3 loop reads CSAGQLGVRDTQYF. The CDR3 DNA follows: TGCAGTGCCGGACAACTAGGGGTGAGAGATACGCAGTATTTT.